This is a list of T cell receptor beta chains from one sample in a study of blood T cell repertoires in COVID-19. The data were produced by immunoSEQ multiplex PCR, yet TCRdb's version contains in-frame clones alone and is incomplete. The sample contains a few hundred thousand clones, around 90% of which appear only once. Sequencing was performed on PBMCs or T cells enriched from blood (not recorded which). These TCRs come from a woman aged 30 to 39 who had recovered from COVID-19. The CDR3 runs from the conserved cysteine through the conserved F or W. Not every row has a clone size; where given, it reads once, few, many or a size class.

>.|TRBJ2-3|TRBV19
CASSGNFGAGAQDTQYF
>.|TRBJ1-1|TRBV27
CASRSWQGNTEAFF
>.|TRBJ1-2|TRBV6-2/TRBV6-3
CASSRQTGTANYGYTF
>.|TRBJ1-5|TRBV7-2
CASSLTGASNQPQHF
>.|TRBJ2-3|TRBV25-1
CASSEGQRPQYF
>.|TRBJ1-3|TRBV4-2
CASSPSSTGGGNTIYF
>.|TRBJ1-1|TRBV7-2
CASSFQGNTEAFF
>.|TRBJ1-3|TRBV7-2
CASSWGQGSGNTIYF
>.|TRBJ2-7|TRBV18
CASSPGQGNGYEQYF
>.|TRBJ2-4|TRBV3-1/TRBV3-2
CASSHSSGALDIQYF
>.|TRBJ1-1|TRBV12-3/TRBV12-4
CASSLTGDTEAFF
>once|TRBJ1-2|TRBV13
CASSSWTGGGGYTF
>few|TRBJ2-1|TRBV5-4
CASTLGGSGGNEQFF